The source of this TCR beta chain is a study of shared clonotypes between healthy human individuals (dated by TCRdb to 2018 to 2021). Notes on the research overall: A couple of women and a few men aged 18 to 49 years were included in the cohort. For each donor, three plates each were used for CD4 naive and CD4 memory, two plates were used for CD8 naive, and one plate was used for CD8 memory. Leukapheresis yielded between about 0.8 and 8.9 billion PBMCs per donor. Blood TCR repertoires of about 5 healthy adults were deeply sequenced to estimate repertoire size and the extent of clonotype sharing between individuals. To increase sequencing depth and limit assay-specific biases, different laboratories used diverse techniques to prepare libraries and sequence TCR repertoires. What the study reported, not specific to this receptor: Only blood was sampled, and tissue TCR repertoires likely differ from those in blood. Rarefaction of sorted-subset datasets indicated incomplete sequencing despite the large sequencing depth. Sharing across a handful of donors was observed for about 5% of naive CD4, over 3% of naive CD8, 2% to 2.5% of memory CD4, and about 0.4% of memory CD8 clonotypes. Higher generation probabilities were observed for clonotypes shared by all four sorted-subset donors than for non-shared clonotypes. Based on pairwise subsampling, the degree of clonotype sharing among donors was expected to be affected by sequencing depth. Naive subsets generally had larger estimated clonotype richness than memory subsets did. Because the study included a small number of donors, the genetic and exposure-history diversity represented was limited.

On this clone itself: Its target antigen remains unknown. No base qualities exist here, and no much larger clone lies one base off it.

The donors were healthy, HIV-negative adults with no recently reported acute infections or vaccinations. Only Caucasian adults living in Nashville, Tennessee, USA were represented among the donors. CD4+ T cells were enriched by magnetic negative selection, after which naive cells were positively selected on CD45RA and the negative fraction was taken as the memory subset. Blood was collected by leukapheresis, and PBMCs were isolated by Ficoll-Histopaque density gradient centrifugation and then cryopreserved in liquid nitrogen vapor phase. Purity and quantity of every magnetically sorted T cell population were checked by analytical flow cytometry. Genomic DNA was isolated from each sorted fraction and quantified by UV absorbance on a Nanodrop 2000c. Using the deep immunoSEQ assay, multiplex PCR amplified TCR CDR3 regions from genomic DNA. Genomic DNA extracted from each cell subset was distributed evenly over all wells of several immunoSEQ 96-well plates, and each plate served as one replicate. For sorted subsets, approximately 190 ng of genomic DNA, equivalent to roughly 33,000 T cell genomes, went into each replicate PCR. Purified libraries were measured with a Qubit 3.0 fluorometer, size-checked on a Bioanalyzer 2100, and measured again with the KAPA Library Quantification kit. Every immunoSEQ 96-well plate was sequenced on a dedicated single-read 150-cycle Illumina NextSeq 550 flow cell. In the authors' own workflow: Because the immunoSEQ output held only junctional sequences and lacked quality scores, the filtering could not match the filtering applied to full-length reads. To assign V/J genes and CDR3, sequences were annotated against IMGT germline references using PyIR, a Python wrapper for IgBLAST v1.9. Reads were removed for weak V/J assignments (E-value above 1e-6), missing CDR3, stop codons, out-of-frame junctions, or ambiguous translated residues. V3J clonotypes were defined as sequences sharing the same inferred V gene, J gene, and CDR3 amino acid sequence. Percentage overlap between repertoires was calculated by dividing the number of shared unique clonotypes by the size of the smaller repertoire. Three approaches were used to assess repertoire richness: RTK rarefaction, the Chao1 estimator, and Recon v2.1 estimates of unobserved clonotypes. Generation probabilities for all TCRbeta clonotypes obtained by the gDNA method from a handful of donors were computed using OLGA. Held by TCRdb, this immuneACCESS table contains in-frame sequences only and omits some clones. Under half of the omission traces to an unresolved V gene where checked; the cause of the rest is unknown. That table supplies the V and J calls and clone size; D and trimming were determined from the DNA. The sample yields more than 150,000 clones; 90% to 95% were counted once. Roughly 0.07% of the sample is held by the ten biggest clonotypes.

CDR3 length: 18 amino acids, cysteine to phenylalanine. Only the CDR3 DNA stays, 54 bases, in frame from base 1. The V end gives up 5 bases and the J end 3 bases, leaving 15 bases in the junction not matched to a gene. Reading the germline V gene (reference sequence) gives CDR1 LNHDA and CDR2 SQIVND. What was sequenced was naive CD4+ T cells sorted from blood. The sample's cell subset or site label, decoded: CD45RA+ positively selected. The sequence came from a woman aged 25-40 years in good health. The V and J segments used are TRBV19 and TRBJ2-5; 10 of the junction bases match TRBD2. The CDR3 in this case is CASSGGYPGLATEETQYF. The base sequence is TGTGCCAGTAGTGGAGGCTACCCGGGACTAGCGACTGAAGAGACCCAGTACTTC.